What follows are 17 T cell receptor beta chains derived from one specimen sequenced in a study of blood T cell repertoires in COVID-19. The data were produced by immunoSEQ multiplex PCR, yet TCRdb's version contains in-frame clones alone and is incomplete. The sample holds 140,000 or so clones, around 80% seen once. The sequenced sample was peripheral blood. Receptors originate from a woman aged 45-65 years with acute or convalescent COVID-19.

V usage is TRBV5-6 and J usage is TRBJ2-7; a possible D gene is TRBD2 (6 bases). This CDR3 has 14 residues. Germline V gives CDR1 SGHDT, CDR2 YYEEEE. With 4 bases removed from V and 5 bases from J, the gap between germline ends came to 16 bases. The chain's CDR3 is CASSGTGLTHEQYF. CDR3 nucleotide sequence: TGTGCCAGCAGCGGCACGGGACTCACCCACGAGCAGTACTTC.

The chain employs TRBV23-1 and TRBJ1-5; the D gene is possibly TRBD1 (5 bases). TRBV23-1 is assigned to the ORF class and has an uncertain function. This CDR3 has 14 amino acids. The V and J ends lost 4 bases and 4 bases respectively, with 11 bases between them. CDR3 nucleotides: TGCGCCAGCAGTCCAACCGCAGGGAATCAGCCCCAGCATTTT. Amino acids: CASSPTAGNQPQHF.

V is TRBV6-2 or TRBV6-3 and J is TRBJ1-1; D not certain. The CDR3 covers 15 residues. Germline CDR1 and CDR2: MNHEY and SVGEGT. V was shortened by 5 bases and J by 4 bases, with 17 bases between the two germline ends. CDR3 sequence: CASSRFRGLGTEAFF. DNA of the CDR3: TGTGCCAGCAGTAGGTTTCGGGGTCTGGGCACTGAAGCTTTCTTT.

The chain joins TRBV19 to TRBJ2-2, with TRBD1 identical over 8 bases. Germline V gene lookup returns CDR1 LNHDA and CDR2 SQIVND (reference sequence). The CDR3 loop spans 13 amino acids. V lost 6 bases, J lost 6 bases, and 3 bases stayed unmatched. CDR3 in DNA: TGTGCCAGTAGGGAGACAGGGGCCGGGGAGCTGTTTTTT. Its protein is CASRETGAGELFF. The full variable domain, with the rest looked up from reference TRBV19 and TRBJ2-2, is DGGITQSPKYLFRKEGQNVTLSCEQNLNHDAMYWYRQDPGQGLRLIYYSQIVNDFQKGDIAEGYSVSREKKESFPLTVTSAQKNPTAFYLCASRETGAGELFFGEGSRLTVL.

The V call is TRBV30, the J call TRBJ2-7; D remains unclear. Germline V lookup: CDR1 GTSNPN, CDR2 SVGIG (reference sequence). The CDR3 is made up of 13 amino acids. V was pared by 0 bases and J by 6 bases, with 12 bases between. CDR3 protein: CAWSVVLRSEQYF. The CDR3 nucleotides read TGTGCCTGGAGTGTAGTCCTCCGGAGCGAGCAGTACTTC.

This clone was recorded once. The chain employs TRBV18 and TRBJ1-1; 7 bases are shared with TRBD1. V lost 3 bases to trimming and J lost 2 bases; unmatched junction nucleotides: 3. There are 14 residues in the CDR3. CDR1 and CDR2 from the germline V gene are KGHSH and LQKENI. CDR3: CASSPGQLNTEAFF. The CDR3 DNA reads as TGTGCCAGCTCACCGGGACAGCTCAACACTGAAGCTTTCTTT.

The chain links TRBV6-5 to TRBJ2-7, with 8 bases aligning to TRBD2. The germline V gene has CDR1 MNHEY and CDR2 SVGAGI. The CDR3 covers 14 residues. The ends lost 5 bases at V and 3 bases at J; junction bases unmatched: 6. CDR3 residues: CASSKTGTSYEQYF. The DNA for the CDR3 is TGTGCCAGCAGTAAGACCGGGACTAGCTACGAGCAGTACTTC.

V gene TRBV28 combines with J gene TRBJ1-2; D call uncertain. Germline V gene lookup returns CDR1 MDHEN and CDR2 SYDVKM. This CDR3 is built from 12 residues. Trimming took off 5 bases at V and 3 bases at J, with 7 bases between the two ends. The DNA for the CDR3 is TGTGCCAGCAGTCGACAAGACTATGGCTACACCTTC. Translated, it gives CASSRQDYGYTF.

Only a few counts were recorded for this clone. The rearrangement uses TRBV18 and TRBJ1-1, with TRBD1 matching over 10 bases. The germline V gene encodes CDR1 KGHSH and CDR2 LQKENI. Unmatched junction bases numbered 8, after V lost 5 bases and J lost 5 bases. The CDR3 is 15 residues long. CDR3 nucleotide sequence: TGTGCCAGCTCATCGACAGGGGGCGATGGTACTGAAGCTTTCTTT. This gives the protein CASSSTGGDGTEAFF.

This rearrangement joins TRBV19 to TRBJ2-5, with 7 bases that match TRBD1. Germline values: CDR1 LNHDA, CDR2 SQIVND (reference sequence). This CDR3 has 15 amino acids. With 6 bases clipped from V and 4 bases from J, the junction kept 11 bases outside the gene matches. The CDR3 DNA reads TGTGCCAGTAGGTCAACAGGGGTTACGGTAGAGACCCAGTACTTC. Translating gives CASRSTGVTVETQYF.

The chain couples TRBV24-1 to TRBJ2-1, with 14 bases identical to TRBD2. The germline V gene has CDR1 KGHDR and CDR2 SFDVKD. After removal of 5 bases from V and 0 bases from J, the junction contained 14 bases not matched to a gene. The CDR3 has 21 amino acids. The CDR3 bases are TGTGCCACCAGTGTTGATACCGGGACTAGCGGGGGAAATAGCTCCTACAATGAGCAGTTCTTC. This encodes CATSVDTGTSGGNSSYNEQFF.

The chain recombines TRBV28 with TRBJ1-6, with a possible D match to TRBD1 (5 bases). Trimming left V 7 bases short and J 6 bases short, with 13 bases between. The CDR3 contains 14 residues. The germline gives CDR1 MDHEN, CDR2 SYDVKM. In DNA form, the CDR3 reads TGTGCCAGCACTAGCGGGGCGAGTAATTCACCCCTCCACTTT. Its translation is CASTSGASNSPLHF.

The chain carries TRBV5-4 and TRBJ2-1; the D gene is possibly TRBD2 (5 bases). The CDR3 consists of 11 residues. The germline CDR1 and CDR2 sequences are SGHNT and YYREEE (reference sequence). V lost 1 base to trimming and J lost 10 bases, with 6 bases between them. The CDR3 bases are TGTGCCAGCAGCTTGACGGGGGAGCAGTTCTTC. This encodes CASSLTGEQFF.

V usage is TRBV27 and J usage is TRBJ1-1; possible D gene TRBD1, 6 bases. The V and J ends lost 2 bases and 4 bases respectively, with 14 bases between them. The CDR3 loop spans 15 amino acids. Per germline, CDR1 MNHEY and CDR2 SMNVEV (reference sequence). The CDR3 DNA follows: TGTGCCAGCAGTTTAAACAGGGCAGGGCCCACTGAAGCTTTCTTT. It specifies CASSLNRAGPTEAFF.

CDR3 nucleotide sequence: TGTGCCAGTACCCCAGAGGGGAGGCACTATGGCTACACCTTC. This codes for CASTPEGRHYGYTF. This rearrangement joins TRBV19 to TRBJ1-2, with D perhaps matching TRBD1 (5 bases). This CDR3 spans 14 amino acids. Deletions cut 7 bases from V and 3 bases from J, with 15 bases between. CDR1 is LNHDA and CDR2 is SQIVND in the germline V gene (reference sequence).

This clone was detected only a few times. The V call is TRBV19, the J call TRBJ1-6, with 8 bases lining up with TRBD1. From germline, CDR1 is LNHDA and CDR2 SQIVND (reference sequence). There are 14 residues in the CDR3. Trimming took 6 bases from V and 10 from J; bases not matched to a gene: 8. Written as DNA, the CDR3 is TGTGCCAGTAGCGAGGACAGGGCGGTGTCACCCCTCCACTTT. Amino acids: CASSEDRAVSPLHF.

The CDR3 region is CATSRDPGTVNQPQHF. The DNA for the CDR3 is TGTGCCACCAGCAGAGACCCCGGGACAGTCAATCAGCCCCAGCATTTT. The chain joins TRBV15 to TRBJ1-5, with 7 nucleotides matching TRBD1. This CDR3 comprises 16 residues. The junction had 5 bases not matched to a gene; V was cut back by 0 bases and J by 3 bases. Germline lookup yields CDR1 LNHNV and CDR2 YYDKDF (reference sequence).